This entry features one T cell receptor (beta chain) sequence. What it recognizes is unknown. This sample stems from a study of shared clonotypes between healthy human individuals. About the study: Three plates were used per donor for CD4 naive, three for CD4 memory, two for CD8 naive and one for CD8 memory.

Measured with immunoSEQ multiplex PCR; TCRdb has only the in-frame clones, and not every one. The data hold fewer than 1.6 million clones, with less than 99% observed a single time. Germline V CDR1 and CDR2: WSHSY, SAAADI. Germline trimming cut 2 bases from V and 8 bases from J; bases unmatched to any gene: 5. The CDR3 contains 14 residues. Findings and caveats of the study: Sample collection involved blood only; tissue repertoires are likely different. Clonotypes shared by all four donors outscored non-shared clonotypes in generation probability.

The chain recombines TRBV10-2 with TRBJ2-4; TRBD1 agrees at 8 bases. This TCR was sampled from a man in his thirties or forties in good health. Sequenced material: naive CD4+ T cells sorted from blood. The subset here: CD45RA+ positively selected. CDR3 in amino acids: CASSEVTGADIQYF. CDR3 nucleotide sequence: TGCGCCAGCAGTGAGGTGACAGGGGCGGACATTCAGTACTTC.